This section outlines one T cell receptor beta chain sequence together with its context. The antigen remains undetermined. Naivety among CD8 cells was defined by CD45RO negativity and positive CCR7 selection, thereby excluding terminally differentiated effector memory CD45RA+ cells. The assay was immunoSEQ multiplex PCR, and TCRdb's table has in-frame clones only and misses some. The sample gives more than 2 million clones, about 94% of which show up once; roughly 1% is in the top ten. The data originate from a study of shared clonotypes between healthy human individuals. General study findings and limits: Only blood samples were collected, and tissue repertoires likely differ.

CDR1 SEHNR and CDR2 FQNEAQ come from the germline V gene (reference sequence). The CDR3 consists of 15 residues. V was clipped by 5 bases and J by 1 base, with 13 bases between them. The source material was naive CD8+ T cells sorted from blood. This sequence was found in a man between 18 and 35 years old in good health. The V call is TRBV7-9, the J call TRBJ2-3, with D unclear. CDR3 protein: CASSPLIGGTDTQYF. For the CDR3, the DNA is TGTGCCAGCAGCCCCCTGATCGGTGGCACAGATACGCAGTATTTT.